The clone carrying this T cell receptor (beta chain) was recorded a few times. The target antigen is unknown. This CDR3 spans 15 amino acids. Germline V gives CDR1 LNHNV, CDR2 YYDKDF (reference sequence). Trimming took 5 bases from V and 5 from J; bases not matched to a gene: 9. The authors distributed each subset's genomic DNA evenly over several immunoSEQ plates. TCRdb's copy holds only in-frame clones and misses some; the assay was immunoSEQ multiplex PCR. The sample has tens of thousands of clones, about 61% seen once. The data originate from a study of shared clonotypes between healthy human individuals. Whole-study results and caveats: Clonotypes which were not shared had lower generation probabilities than clonotypes that all four donors shared.

The sequence was collected from a young man in good health. This chain links TRBV15 with TRBJ2-5; 9 bases map to TRBD2. Source material: memory CD8+ T cells sorted from blood. The subset denotes: CD45RO+ cells pooled with CCR7-negative TemRA cells. CDR3 region: CATSFKREAPETQYF. Written as DNA, the CDR3 is TGTGCCACCAGCTTTAAGCGGGAGGCCCCGGAGACCCAGTACTTC.